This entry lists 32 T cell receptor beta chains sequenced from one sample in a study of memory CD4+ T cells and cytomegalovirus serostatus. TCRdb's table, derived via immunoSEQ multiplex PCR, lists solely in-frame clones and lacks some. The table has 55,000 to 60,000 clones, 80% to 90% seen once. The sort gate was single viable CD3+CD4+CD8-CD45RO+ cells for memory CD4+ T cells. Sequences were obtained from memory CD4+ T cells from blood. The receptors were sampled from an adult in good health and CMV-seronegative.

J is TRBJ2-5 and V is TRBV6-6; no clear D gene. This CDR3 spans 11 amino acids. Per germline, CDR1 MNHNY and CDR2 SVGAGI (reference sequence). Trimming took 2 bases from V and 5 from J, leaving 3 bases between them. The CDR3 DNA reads TGTGCCAGCAGTTACGGGGAGACCCAGTACTTC. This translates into CASSYGETQYF.

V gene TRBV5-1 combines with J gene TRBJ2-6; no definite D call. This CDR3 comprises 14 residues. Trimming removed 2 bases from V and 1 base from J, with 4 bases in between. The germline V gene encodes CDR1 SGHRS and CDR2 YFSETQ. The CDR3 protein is CASSFPSGANVLTF. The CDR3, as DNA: TGCGCCAGCAGCTTTCCTTCTGGGGCCAACGTCCTGACTTTC.

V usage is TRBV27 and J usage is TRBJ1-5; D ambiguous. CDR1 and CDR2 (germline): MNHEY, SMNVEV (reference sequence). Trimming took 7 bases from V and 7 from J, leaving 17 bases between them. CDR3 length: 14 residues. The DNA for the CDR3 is TGTGCCAGCAAAACGAGCCCGGGAAGACAGCCCCAGCATTTT. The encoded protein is CASKTSPGRQPQHF.

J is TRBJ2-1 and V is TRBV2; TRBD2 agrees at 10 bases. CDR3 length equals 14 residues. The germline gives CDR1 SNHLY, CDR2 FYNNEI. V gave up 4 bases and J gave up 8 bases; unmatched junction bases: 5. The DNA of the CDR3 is TGTGCCAGCAGTGTTCTAGCGGGAGAGGATGAGCAGTTCTTC. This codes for CASSVLAGEDEQFF. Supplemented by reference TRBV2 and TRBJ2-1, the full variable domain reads EPEVTQTPSHQVTQMGQEVILRCVPISNHLYFYWYRQILGQKVEFLVSFYNNEISEKSEIFDDQFSVERPDGSNFTLKIRSTKLEDSAMYFCASSVLAGEDEQFFGPGTRLTVL.

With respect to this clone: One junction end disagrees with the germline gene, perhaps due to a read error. CDR3 bases: TGTGCCAGCAGCTCGCCGGCTTTACCCTTACTCTTC. The encoded protein is CASSSPALPLLF. This chain joins TRBV7-6 and TRBJ2-1; D gene ambiguous. The V gene's germline CDR1 is SGHVS and CDR2 FNYEAQ. This CDR3 is 12 amino acids long.

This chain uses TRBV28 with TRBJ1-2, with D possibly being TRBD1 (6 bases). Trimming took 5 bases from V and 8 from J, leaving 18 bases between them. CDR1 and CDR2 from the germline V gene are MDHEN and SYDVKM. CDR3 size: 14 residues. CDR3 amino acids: CASSPTGNLGGYTF. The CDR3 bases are TGTGCCAGCAGTCCTACAGGGAACTTGGGCGGCTACACCTTC.

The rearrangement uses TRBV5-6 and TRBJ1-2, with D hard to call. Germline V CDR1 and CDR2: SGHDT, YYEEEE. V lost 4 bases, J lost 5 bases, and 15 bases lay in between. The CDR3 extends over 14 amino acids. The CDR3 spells CASSPRPGSYGYTF. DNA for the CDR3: TGTGCCAGCAGCCCTCGGCCGGGGTCGTATGGCTACACCTTC.

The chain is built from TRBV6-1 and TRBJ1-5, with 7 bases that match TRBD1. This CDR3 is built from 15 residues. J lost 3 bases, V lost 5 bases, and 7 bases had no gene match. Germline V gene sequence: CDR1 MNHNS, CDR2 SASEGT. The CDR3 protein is CASSTGQRFNQPQHF. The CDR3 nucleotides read TGTGCCAGCAGTACGGGACAGCGGTTCAATCAGCCCCAGCATTTT.

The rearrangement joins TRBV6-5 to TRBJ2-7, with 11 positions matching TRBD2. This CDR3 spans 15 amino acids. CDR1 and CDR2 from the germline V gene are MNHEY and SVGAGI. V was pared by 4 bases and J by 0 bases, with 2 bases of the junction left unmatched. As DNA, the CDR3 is TGTGCCAGCAGTTCTACTAGCGGGAGCTCCTACGAGCAGTACTTC. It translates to CASSSTSGSSYEQYF.

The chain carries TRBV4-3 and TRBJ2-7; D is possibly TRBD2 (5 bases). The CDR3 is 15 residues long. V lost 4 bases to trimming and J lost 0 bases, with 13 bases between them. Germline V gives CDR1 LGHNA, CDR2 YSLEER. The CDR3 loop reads CASSPLIGNSYEQYF. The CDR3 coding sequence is TGCGCCAGCAGCCCCCTTATCGGGAACTCCTACGAGCAGTACTTC.

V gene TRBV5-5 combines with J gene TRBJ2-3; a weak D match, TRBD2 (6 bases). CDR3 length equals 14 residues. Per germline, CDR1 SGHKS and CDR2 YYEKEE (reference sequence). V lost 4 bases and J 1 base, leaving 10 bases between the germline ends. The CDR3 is CASSGPGGTDTQYF. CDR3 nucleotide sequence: TGTGCCAGCAGCGGACCGGGGGGCACAGATACGCAGTATTTT.

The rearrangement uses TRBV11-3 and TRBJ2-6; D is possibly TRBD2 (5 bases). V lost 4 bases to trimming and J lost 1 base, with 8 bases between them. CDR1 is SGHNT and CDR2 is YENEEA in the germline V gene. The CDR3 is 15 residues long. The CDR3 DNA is TGTGCCAGCAGCTCGGGGATTTCTGGGGCCAACGTCCTGACTTTC. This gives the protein CASSSGISGANVLTF.

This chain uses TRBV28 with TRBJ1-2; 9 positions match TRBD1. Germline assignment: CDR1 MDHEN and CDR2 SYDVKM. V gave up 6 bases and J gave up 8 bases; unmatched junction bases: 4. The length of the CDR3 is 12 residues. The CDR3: CASRQGAGGYTF. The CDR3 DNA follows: TGTGCCAGCAGACAGGGGGCGGGGGGCTACACCTTC.

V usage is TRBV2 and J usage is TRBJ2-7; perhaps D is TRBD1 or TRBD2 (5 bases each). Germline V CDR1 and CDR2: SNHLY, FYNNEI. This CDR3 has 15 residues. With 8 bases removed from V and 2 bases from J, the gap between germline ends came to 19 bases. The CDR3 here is CASRPSGQAAYEQYF. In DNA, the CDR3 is TGTGCCAGCCGTCCCTCGGGGCAGGCTGCCTACGAGCAGTACTTC. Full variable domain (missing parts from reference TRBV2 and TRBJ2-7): EPEVTQTPSHQVTQMGQEVILRCVPISNHLYFYWYRQILGQKVEFLVSFYNNEISEKSEIFDDQFSVERPDGSNFTLKIRSTKLEDSAMYFCASRPSGQAAYEQYFGPGTRLTVT.

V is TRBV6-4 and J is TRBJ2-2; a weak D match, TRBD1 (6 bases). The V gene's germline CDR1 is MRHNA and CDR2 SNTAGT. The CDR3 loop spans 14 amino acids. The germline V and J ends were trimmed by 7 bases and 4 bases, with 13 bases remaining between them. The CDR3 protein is CASTRGPGTGELFF. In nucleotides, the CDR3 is TGTGCCAGCACCAGGGGACCGGGCACCGGGGAGCTGTTTTTT.

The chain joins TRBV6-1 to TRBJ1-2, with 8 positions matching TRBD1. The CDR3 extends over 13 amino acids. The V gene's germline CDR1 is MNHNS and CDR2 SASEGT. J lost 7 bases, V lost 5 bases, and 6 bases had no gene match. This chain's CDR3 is CASSHGDRGGYTF. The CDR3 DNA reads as TGTGCCAGCAGTCACGGTGACAGGGGTGGCTACACCTTC.

The CDR3 DNA sequence: TGTGCCAGCTCACCGGAAGCGTATGAAAAACTGTTTTTT. This codes for CASSPEAYEKLFF. This chain uses TRBV18 with TRBJ1-4; D unresolved. Germline lookup yields CDR1 KGHSH and CDR2 LQKENI. CDR3 size: 13 residues. V was shortened by 3 bases and J by 6 bases, with 8 bases between the two germline ends.

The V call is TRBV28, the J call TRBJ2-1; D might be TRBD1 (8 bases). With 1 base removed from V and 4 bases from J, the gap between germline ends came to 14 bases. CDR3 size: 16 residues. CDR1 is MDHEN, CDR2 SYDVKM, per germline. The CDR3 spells CASSLFGQGGYNEQFF. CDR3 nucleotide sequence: TGTGCCAGCAGTTTATTTGGACAGGGAGGGTACAATGAGCAGTTCTTC.

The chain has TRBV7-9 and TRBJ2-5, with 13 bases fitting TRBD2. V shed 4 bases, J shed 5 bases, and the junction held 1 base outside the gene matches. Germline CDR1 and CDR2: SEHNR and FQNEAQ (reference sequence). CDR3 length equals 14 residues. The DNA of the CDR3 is TGTGCCAGCAGCTCGGGACTAGCGGGGGAGACCCAGTACTTC. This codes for CASSSGLAGETQYF.

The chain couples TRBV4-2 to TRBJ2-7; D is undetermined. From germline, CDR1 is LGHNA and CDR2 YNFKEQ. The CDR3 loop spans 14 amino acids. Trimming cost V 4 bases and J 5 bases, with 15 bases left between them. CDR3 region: CASSRLQSPHEQYF. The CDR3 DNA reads TGTGCCAGCAGCCGCCTTCAGTCGCCCCACGAGCAGTACTTC.

DNA for the CDR3: TGTGCCAGAAGCTTGAGACGGAGGATGGGCACAGATACGCAGTATTTT. Protein product: CARSLRRRMGTDTQYF. The genes are TRBV5-3 and TRBJ2-3, with D possibly TRBD2 on 5 matching bases. TRBV5-3 is an open reading frame whose function is uncertain. Trimming left V 1 base short and J 1 base short, with 13 bases between. CDR3 size: 16 residues.

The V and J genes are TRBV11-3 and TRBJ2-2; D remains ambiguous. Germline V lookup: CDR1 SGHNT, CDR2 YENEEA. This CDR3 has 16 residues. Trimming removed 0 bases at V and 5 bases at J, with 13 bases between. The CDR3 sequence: CASSLETVLGTGELFF. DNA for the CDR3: TGTGCCAGCAGCTTAGAAACGGTCCTGGGGACCGGGGAGCTGTTTTTT.

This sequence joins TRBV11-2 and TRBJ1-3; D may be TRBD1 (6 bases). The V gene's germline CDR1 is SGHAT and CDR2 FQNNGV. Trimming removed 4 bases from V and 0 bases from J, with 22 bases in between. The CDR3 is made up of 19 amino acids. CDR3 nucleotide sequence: TGTGCCAGCAGCTCCAGACGGAGGGACACTTCCTACTCTGGAAACACCATATATTTT. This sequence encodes CASSSRRRDTSYSGNTIYF.

The CDR3 nucleotides are TGTGCTAGTGGACGGTCGGCGGGCAACACCGGGGAGCTGTTTTTT. It specifies CASGRSAGNTGELFF. The chain carries TRBV12-5 and TRBJ2-2, with D perhaps matching TRBD2 (5 bases). In germline, CDR1 is LGHNT, CDR2 FRNRAP. Trimming cost V 6 bases and J 2 bases, with 13 bases left between them. CDR3 length: 15 amino acids.

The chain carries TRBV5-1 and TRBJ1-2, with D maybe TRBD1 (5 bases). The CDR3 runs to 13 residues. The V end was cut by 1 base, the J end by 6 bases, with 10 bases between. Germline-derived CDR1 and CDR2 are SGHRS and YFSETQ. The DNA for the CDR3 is TGCGCCAGCAGCTTGAAAGTGGGGGATGGCTACACCTTC. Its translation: CASSLKVGDGYTF.

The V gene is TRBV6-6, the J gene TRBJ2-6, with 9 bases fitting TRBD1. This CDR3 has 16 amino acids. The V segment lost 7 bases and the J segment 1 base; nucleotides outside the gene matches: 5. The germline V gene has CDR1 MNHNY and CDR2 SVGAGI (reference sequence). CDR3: CASNDRGRSGANVLTF. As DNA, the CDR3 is TGTGCCAGCAACGACAGGGGGAGGTCTGGGGCCAACGTCCTGACTTTC.

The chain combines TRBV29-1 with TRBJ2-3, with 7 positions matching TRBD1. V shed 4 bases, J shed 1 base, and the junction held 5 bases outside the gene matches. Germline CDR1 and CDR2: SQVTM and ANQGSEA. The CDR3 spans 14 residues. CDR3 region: CSVVLGQRTDTQYF. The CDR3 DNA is TGCAGCGTTGTTCTGGGACAGCGCACAGATACGCAGTATTTT.

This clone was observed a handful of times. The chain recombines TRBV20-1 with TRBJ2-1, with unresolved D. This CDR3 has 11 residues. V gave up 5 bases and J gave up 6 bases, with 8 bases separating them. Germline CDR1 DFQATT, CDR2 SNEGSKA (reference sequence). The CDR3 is CSASVPNEQFF. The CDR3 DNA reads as TGCAGTGCTTCGGTCCCCAATGAGCAGTTCTTC.

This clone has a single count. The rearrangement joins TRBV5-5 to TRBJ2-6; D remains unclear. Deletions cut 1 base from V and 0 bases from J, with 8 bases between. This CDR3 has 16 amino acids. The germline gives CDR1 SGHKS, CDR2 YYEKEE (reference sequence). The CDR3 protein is CASSLMGHSGANVLTF. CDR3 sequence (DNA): TGTGCCAGCAGCTTGATGGGCCACTCTGGGGCCAACGTCCTGACTTTC.

CDR3 nucleotide sequence: TGTGCCAGCAGTTTCTCCGTTGCGGACAGCCGAAACACTGAAGCTTTCTTT. Encoded protein: CASSFSVADSRNTEAFF. The chain is built from TRBV28 and TRBJ1-1, with a possible D match to TRBD1 (6 bases). This CDR3 is built from 17 residues. The V gene lost 3 bases and the J gene lost 2 bases, with 19 bases spanning the gap. The germline gives CDR1 MDHEN, CDR2 SYDVKM.

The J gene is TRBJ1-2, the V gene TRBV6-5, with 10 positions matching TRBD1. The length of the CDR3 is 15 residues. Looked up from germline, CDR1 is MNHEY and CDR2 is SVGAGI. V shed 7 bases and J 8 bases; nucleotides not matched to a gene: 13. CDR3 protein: CASKRTGTGVLGYTF. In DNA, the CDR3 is TGTGCCAGCAAAAGAACCGGGACAGGGGTTTTAGGCTACACCTTC.

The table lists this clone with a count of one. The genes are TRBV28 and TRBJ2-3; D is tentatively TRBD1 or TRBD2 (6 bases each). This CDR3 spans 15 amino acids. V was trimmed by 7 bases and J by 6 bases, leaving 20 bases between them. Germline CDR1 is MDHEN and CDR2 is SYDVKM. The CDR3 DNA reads TGTGCCAGCAAAGGTTCGGGGGCCCGCAGGGATACGCAGTATTTT. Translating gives CASKGSGARRDTQYF.